Detailed here is one T cell receptor beta chain. Its antigen is unknown. TCRdb's table, derived via immunoSEQ multiplex PCR, lists solely in-frame clones and lacks some. In the table there are roughly 3,400 clones, around 95% of which are singletons. This sample was included in a study of T cells after posttransplantation cyclophosphamide. Overall study findings and caveats: Skin or GI-infiltrating T cells shared few TRB sequences with blood.

Cells defined as naive were viable CD3+CD4+ or CD3+CD8+ and CCR7+CD45RA+CD45RO-CD95-CD27+CD28+. The V gene's germline CDR1 is SGDLS and CDR2 YYNGEE. This CDR3 is built from 13 residues. J was trimmed by 6 bases and V by 3 bases; bases with no gene match: 3. The clonotype originates from a woman in her forties or fifties in good health and a related stem cell transplant donor. The sample comprised naive CD8+ T cells sorted from PBMCs. The rearrangement uses TRBV9 and TRBJ1-1, with 9 bases matching TRBD1. The CDR3 DNA follows: TGTGCCAGCAGCGGGGGGACAGGGTCTGAAGCTTTCTTT. Translated, it gives CASSGGTGSEAFF.